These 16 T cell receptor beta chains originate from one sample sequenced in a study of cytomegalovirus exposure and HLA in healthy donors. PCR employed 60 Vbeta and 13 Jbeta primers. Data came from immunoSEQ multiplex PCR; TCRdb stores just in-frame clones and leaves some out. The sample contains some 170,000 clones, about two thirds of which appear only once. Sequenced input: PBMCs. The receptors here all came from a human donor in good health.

The CDR3 loop reads CASSVDAAGGQETQYF. The CDR3 DNA reads as TGTGCCAGCAGCGTAGATGCAGCGGGGGGGCAAGAGACCCAGTACTTC. V gene TRBV9 combines with J gene TRBJ2-5; 10 bases are shared with TRBD2. This CDR3 has 16 amino acids. Germline lookup yields CDR1 SGDLS and CDR2 YYNGEE. J was trimmed by 2 bases and V by 0 bases; bases with no gene match: 4. Using reference TRBV9 and TRBJ2-5 for the parts outside the CDR3, the full variable domain is DSGVTQTPKHLITATGQRVTLRCSPRSGDLSVYWYQQSLDQGLQFLIQYYNGEERAKGNILERFSAQQFPDLHSELNLSSLELGDSALYFCASSVDAAGGQETQYFGPGTRLLVL.

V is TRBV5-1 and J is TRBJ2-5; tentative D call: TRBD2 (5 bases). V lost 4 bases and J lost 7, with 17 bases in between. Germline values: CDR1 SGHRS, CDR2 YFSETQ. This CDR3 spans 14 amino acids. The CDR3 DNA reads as TGCGCCAGCAGCCAGCAGCGGCAAGAGGGGACCCAGTACTTC. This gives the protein CASSQQRQEGTQYF.

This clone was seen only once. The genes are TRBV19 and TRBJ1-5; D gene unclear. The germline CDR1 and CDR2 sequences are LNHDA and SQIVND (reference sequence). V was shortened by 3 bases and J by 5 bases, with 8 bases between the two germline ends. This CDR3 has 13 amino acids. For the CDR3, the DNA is TGTGCCAGTAGTATGGAGAGAGATCAGCCCCAGCATTTT. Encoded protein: CASSMERDQPQHF. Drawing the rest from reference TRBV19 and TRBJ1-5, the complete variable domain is DGGITQSPKYLFRKEGQNVTLSCEQNLNHDAMYWYRQDPGQGLRLIYYSQIVNDFQKGDIAEGYSVSREKKESFPLTVTSAQKNPTAFYLCASSMERDQPQHFGDGTRLSIL.

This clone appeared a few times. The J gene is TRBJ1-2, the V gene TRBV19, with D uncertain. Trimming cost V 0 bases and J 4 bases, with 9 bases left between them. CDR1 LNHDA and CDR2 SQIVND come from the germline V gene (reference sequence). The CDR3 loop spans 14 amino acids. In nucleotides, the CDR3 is TGTGCCAGTAGTATAGATCGGTCCCTCTATGGCTACACCTTC. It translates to CASSIDRSLYGYTF.

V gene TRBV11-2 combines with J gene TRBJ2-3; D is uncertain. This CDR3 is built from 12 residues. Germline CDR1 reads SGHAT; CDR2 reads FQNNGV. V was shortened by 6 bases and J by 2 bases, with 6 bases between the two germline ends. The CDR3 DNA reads TGTGCCAGCAGACTATACACAGATACGCAGTATTTT. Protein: CASRLYTDTQYF.

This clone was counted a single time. The CDR3 nucleotides are TGTGCCACCATGACTAGCGGGGGGGCCGGCACAGATACGCAGTATTTT. Translation gives CATMTSGGAGTDTQYF. The V call is TRBV10-3, the J call TRBJ2-3, with 14 bases matching TRBD2. The junction had 7 bases not matched to a gene; V was cut back by 10 bases and J by 1 base. This CDR3 is built from 16 residues. Per germline, CDR1 ENHRY and CDR2 SYGVKD.

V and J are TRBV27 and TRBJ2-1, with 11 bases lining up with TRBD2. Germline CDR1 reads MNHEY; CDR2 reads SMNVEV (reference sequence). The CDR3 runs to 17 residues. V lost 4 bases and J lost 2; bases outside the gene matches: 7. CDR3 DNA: TGTGCCAGCAGTTCCAAACCGGGACTAGCGGCCTACAATGAGCAGTTCTTC. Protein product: CASSSKPGLAAYNEQFF.

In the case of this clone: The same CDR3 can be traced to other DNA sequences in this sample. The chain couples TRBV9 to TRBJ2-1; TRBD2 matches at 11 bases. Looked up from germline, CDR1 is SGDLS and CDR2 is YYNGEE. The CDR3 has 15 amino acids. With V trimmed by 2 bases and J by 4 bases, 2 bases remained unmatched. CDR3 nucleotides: TGTGCCAGCAGCGTGGGACTAGCGGAGTACAATGAGCAGTTCTTC. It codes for CASSVGLAEYNEQFF.

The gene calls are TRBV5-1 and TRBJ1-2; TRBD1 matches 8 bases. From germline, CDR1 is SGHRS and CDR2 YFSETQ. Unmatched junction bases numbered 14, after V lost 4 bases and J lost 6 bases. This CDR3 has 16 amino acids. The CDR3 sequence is CASSLGVTGVGHGYTF. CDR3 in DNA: TGCGCCAGCAGCCTTGGGGTGACAGGGGTGGGCCATGGCTACACCTTC. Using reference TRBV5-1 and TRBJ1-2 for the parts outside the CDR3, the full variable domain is KAGVTQTPRYLIKTRGQQVTLSCSPISGHRSVSWYQQTPGQGLQFLFEYFSETQRNKGNFPGRFSGRQFSNSRSEMNVSTLELGDSALYLCASSLGVTGVGHGYTFGSGTRLTVV.

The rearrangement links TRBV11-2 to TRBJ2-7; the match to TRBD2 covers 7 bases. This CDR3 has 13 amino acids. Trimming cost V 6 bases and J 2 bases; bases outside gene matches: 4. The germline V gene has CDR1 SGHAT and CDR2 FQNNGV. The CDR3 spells CASSVGTTYEQYF. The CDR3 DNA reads TGTGCCAGCAGTGTTGGGACTACCTACGAGCAGTACTTC. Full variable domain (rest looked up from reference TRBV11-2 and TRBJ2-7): EAGVAQSPRYKIIEKRQSVAFWCNPISGHATLYWYQQILGQGPKLLIQFQNNGVVDDSQLPKDRFSAERLKGVDSTLKIQPAKLEDSAVYLCASSVGTTYEQYFGPGTRLTVT.

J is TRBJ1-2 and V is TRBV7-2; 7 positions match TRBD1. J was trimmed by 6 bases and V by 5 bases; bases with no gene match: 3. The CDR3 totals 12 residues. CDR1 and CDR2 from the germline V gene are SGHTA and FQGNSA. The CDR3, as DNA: TGTGCCAGCAGCGGGACAGAGGATGGCTACACCTTC. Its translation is CASSGTEDGYTF.

DNA for the CDR3: TGTGCCACCAGCGGCAGAGGGCCTAGCGGTATAGCCAAAAACATTCAGTACTTC. It translates to CATSGRGPSGIAKNIQYF. The chain uses TRBV15 and TRBJ2-4; 7 bases match TRBD2. The CDR3 length is 18 residues. V shed 5 bases, J shed 0 bases, and the junction held 13 bases outside the gene matches. Germline V gives CDR1 LNHNV, CDR2 YYDKDF (reference sequence).

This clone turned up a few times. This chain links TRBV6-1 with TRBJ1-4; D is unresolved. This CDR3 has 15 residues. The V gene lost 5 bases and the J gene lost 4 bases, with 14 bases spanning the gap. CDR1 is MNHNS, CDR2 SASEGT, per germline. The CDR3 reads CASSQVSAGNEKLFF. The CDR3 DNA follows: TGTGCCAGCAGTCAAGTGTCGGCGGGTAATGAAAAACTGTTTTTT.

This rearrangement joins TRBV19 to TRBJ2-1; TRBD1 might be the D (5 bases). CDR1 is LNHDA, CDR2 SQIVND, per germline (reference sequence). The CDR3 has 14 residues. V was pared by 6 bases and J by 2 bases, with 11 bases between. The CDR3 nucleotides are TGTGCCAGTAGGACAGCTTTCGCCTACAATGAGCAGTTCTTC. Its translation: CASRTAFAYNEQFF.

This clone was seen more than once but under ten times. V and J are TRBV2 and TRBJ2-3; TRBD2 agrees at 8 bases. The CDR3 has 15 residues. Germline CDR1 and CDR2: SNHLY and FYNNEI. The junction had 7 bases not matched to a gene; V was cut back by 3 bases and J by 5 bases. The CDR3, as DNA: TGTGCCAGCAGTGACGGGCCAGCGGGGGAAGATACGCAGTATTTT. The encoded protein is CASSDGPAGEDTQYF.

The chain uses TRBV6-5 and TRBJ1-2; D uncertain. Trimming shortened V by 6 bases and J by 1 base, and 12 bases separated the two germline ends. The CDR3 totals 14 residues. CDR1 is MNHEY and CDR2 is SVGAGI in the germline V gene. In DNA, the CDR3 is TGTGCCAGCAGGAACAGCAACTTTAACTATGGCTACACCTTC. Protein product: CASRNSNFNYGYTF.